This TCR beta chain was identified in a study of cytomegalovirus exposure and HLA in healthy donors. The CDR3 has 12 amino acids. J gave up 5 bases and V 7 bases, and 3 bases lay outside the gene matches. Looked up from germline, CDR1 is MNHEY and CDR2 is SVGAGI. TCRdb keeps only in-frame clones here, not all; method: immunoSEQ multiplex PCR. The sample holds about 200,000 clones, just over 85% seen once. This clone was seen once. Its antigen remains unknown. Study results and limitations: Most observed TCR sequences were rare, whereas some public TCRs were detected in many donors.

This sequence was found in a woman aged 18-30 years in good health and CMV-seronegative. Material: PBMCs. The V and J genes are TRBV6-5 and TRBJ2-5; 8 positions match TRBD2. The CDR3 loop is CASIGGDETQYF. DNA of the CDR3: TGTGCCAGCATCGGGGGGGACGAGACCCAGTACTTC.